This TCR beta chain was recorded in a study of cytomegalovirus exposure and HLA in healthy donors. The PCR used 60 Vbeta and 13 Jbeta primers. Libraries were prepared by immunoSEQ multiplex PCR; TCRdb keeps only in-frame clonotypes and omits some of them. The sample lists 100,000 to 150,000 clones; 10% to 13% were seen once. The germline V gene has CDR1 SGHRS and CDR2 YFSETQ. The CDR3 totals 16 residues. Germline trimming cut 3 bases from V and 2 bases from J; bases unmatched to any gene: 6. This cohort consisted of healthy bone marrow donors. In its sample, this clone was seen a few times. The antigen remains unidentified. Study-wide points: Some public TCRs appeared in many individuals, while most sequences were rare. In a later analysis, a missense DCLRE1C variant was linked to TCR beta V- and J-gene trimming. Specificity of three CMV-associated chains for CMV antigens was verified in vitro.

The sequence was collected from a woman under 30 in good health and CMV-seropositive. Material: PBMCs. This chain links TRBV5-1 with TRBJ1-3, with 9 bases identical to TRBD1. CDR3 nucleotides: TGCGCCAGCAGCTCTACAGGGGGCTTAGCTGGAAACACCATATATTTT. It translates to CASSSTGGLAGNTIYF.